These T cell receptor beta chains were read from a single sample in a study of response to subunit inactivated influenza vaccine. TCRdb ran MiXCR on the RT-PCR reads and lists one entry per CDR3 protein. This table has around 250,000 distinct CDR3 sequences, 12% appearing once. Sequenced here: non-naive T cells sorted from PBMCs, sampled around two weeks before vaccination. The source is a man between 45 and 60 years old who received an inactivated influenza vaccine. Each CDR3 is given with its conserved first and last residue. The D gene is left open where the match is weak. Rows may omit the clone size; those that give it use once, few, many or a size class.

>TRBJ2-5|.|.|TRBV6-2/TRBV6-3
CASSRGQILQETQYF
TGTGCCAGCAGTCGCGGACAGATACTCCAAGAGACCCAGTACTTC
>TRBJ2-1|.|.|TRBV5-1
CASSYPGDSTGGEQFF
TGCGCCAGCAGCTACCCCGGGGACTCGACGGGTGGGGAGCAGTTCTTC
>TRBJ1-6|few|.|TRBV27
CASSADIDYSPLHF
TGTGCCAGCAGCGCGGACATTGACTATTCACCCCTCCACTTT
>TRBJ2-4|few|TRBD1|TRBV6-1
CASRGTDLAKNIQYF
TGTGCCAGCAGAGGGACAGACTTAGCCAAAAACATTCAGTACTTC
>TRBJ2-1|few|.|TRBV5-1
CASSQGGGGPYNEQFF
TGCGCCAGCAGTCAGGGTGGTGGGGGACCCTACAATGAGCAGTTCTTC
>TRBJ2-5|few|TRBD1|TRBV9
CASSVATGEKETQYF
TGTGCCAGCAGCGTAGCCACAGGGGAGAAAGAGACCCAGTACTTC
>TRBJ2-7|many|.|TRBV3-1
CASSQGLTSYEQYF
TGTGCCAGCAGCCAAGGGCTTACCTCCTACGAGCAGTACTTC
>TRBJ2-6|.|.|TRBV27
CASSTRTSSGANVLTF
TGTGCCAGCAGTACCCGGACAAGCTCTGGGGCCAACGTCCTGACTTTC
>TRBJ1-4|.|.|TRBV2
CASRGYRAPNEKLFF
TGTGCCAGCAGGGGATACAGGGCCCCTAATGAAAAACTGTTTTTT
>TRBJ1-1|.|.|TRBV4-1
CASSQGARPRGTEAFF
TGCGCCAGCAGCCAAGGGGCCCGCCCGCGGGGCACTGAAGCTTTCTTT
>TRBJ2-2|many|.|TRBV4-3
CASSQFSANTGELFF
TGCGCCAGCAGCCAATTTAGCGCGAACACCGGGGAGCTGTTTTTT
>TRBJ1-1|many|TRBD1|TRBV27
CASSLTGGSTEAFF
TGTGCCAGCAGTTTGACAGGGGGGAGTACTGAAGCTTTCTTT
>TRBJ2-6|many|.|TRBV5-1
CASSWKTGTSSGANVLTF
TGCGCCAGCAGCTGGAAGACAGGTACCTCCTCTGGGGCCAACGTCCTGACTTTC
>TRBJ2-5|.|.|TRBV12-3/TRBV12-4
CASSLLGRTEETQYF
TGTGCCAGCAGTTTACTAGGACGTACGGAGGAGACCCAGTACTTC
>TRBJ2-3|few|.|TRBV7-2
CASSLIPSGTDTQYF
TGTGCCAGCAGCTTAATACCTAGCGGCACAGATACGCAGTATTTT
>TRBJ2-1|.|.|TRBV5-1
CASRTHGGRNEQFF
TGCGCCAGCAGGACCCACGGGGGAAGGAATGAGCAGTTCTTC
>TRBJ1-1|few|.|TRBV4-2
CASSQGGGRGGWDTEAFF
TGTGCCAGCAGCCAAGGGGGAGGCAGGGGAGGATGGGACACTGAAGCTTTCTTT
>TRBJ1-2|many|.|TRBV12-3/TRBV12-4
CASSSGRARYGYTF
TGTGCCAGCAGTTCTGGCAGGGCCCGCTATGGCTACACCTTC
>TRBJ2-7|.|TRBD1|TRBV11-1
CASSERDRVYEQYF
TGTGCCAGCAGCGAGAGGGACAGGGTATACGAGCAGTACTTC
>TRBJ1-1|few|.|TRBV20-1
CSAREQARSFF
TGCAGTGCTAGAGAACAGGCTAGGTCTTTCTTT
>TRBJ1-1|.|TRBD1|TRBV11-2
CASSLDRMSGEAFF
TGTGCCAGCAGCCTGGACAGGATGAGTGGTGAAGCTTTCTTT
>TRBJ1-5|few|.|TRBV27
CASSRKVPGRYSNQPQHF
TGTGCCAGCAGTCGCAAGGTCCCGGGCCGGTATAGCAATCAGCCCCAGCATTTT
>TRBJ1-5|few|.|TRBV2
CASSESNSGNQPQHF
TGTGCCAGCAGTGAGAGCAACTCAGGGAATCAGCCCCAGCATTTT
>TRBJ2-2|.|TRBD1|TRBV5-1
CASQGQPDTGELFF
TGCGCCAGCCAGGGACAGCCCGACACCGGGGAGCTGTTTTTT
>TRBJ2-7|.|TRBD2|TRBV3-1
CASSPLLGGGSYEQYF
TGTGCCAGCAGTCCGCTTCTCGGGGGGGGATCCTACGAGCAGTACTTC
>TRBJ1-5|.|.|TRBV6-1
CASRETVSNQPQHF
TGTGCCAGCAGAGAAACAGTTAGCAATCAGCCCCAGCATTTT
>TRBJ2-3|.|TRBD2|TRBV20-1
CSVQGLAGEFRTQYF
TGCAGTGTTCAGGGACTAGCGGGAGAGTTTCGTACGCAGTATTTT
>TRBJ1-5|.|TRBD1|TRBV11-2
CASSLGGQNQPQHF
TGTGCCAGCAGCTTAGGGGGACAGAATCAGCCCCAGCATTTT
>TRBJ2-7|.|.|TRBV29-1
CSVVFPGQVDYEQYF
TGCAGCGTTGTCTTCCCCGGCCAGGTAGACTACGAGCAGTACTTC
>TRBJ1-3|.|TRBD1|TRBV7-9
CASSLDTGGFGNTIYF
TGTGCCAGCAGCTTAGACACAGGGGGCTTTGGAAACACCATATATTTT
>TRBJ1-4|.|TRBD1|TRBV5-6
CASSLLSGTGGEKLFF
TGTGCCAGCAGCTTACTATCCGGGACAGGAGGTGAAAAACTGTTTTTT
>TRBJ2-5|many|.|TRBV29-1
CSVSIPETQYF
TGCAGCGTCAGTATCCCCGAGACCCAGTACTTC
>TRBJ1-4|.|TRBD1|TRBV28
CASSLLRDRGRSNEKLFF
TGTGCCAGCAGTTTATTAAGGGACAGGGGGCGGTCTAATGAAAAACTGTTTTTT
>TRBJ2-7|few|TRBD2|TRBV27
CASSLRTSGVYEQYF
TGTGCCAGCAGTTTACGGACTAGCGGGGTCTACGAGCAGTACTTC
>TRBJ2-3|many|.|TRBV20-1
CSARDLVFPHTQYF
TGCAGTGCTAGAGACCTAGTTTTCCCGCATACGCAGTATTTT
>TRBJ1-1|few|TRBD1|TRBV18
CASSPGTATGAFF
TGTGCCAGCTCACCAGGGACAGCTACTGGTGCTTTCTTT
>TRBJ2-1|.|TRBD2|TRBV7-2
CASSLAGTSSYNEQFF
TGTGCCAGCAGCTTAGCCGGGACTAGCTCCTACAATGAGCAGTTCTTC
>TRBJ2-1|few|.|TRBV6-1
CASSPKYYNEQFF
TGTGCCAGCAGTCCTAAATATTACAATGAGCAGTTCTTC
>TRBJ2-6|many|.|TRBV4-2
CASSQDQQSGANVLTF
TGTGCCAGCAGCCAAGATCAACAGTCTGGGGCCAACGTCCTGACTTTC
>TRBJ2-1|few|.|TRBV20-1
CSARTPQRSYNEQFF
TGCAGTGCTAGAACACCGCAACGATCTTACAATGAGCAGTTCTTC
>TRBJ1-6|.|TRBD1|TRBV7-2
CASSSQGAYSPLHF
TGTGCCAGCAGCTCGCAGGGGGCTTATTCACCCCTCCACTTT
>TRBJ2-1|.|TRBD1|TRBV10-3
CAISAGTVNNEQFF
TGTGCCATCAGTGCAGGGACAGTTAACAATGAGCAGTTCTTC
>TRBJ2-7|.|.|TRBV7-9
CASSLRFSYEQYF
TGTGCCAGCAGCTTACGCTTTTCCTACGAGCAGTACTTC
>TRBJ2-5|.|.|TRBV5-5
CASSLGQGGGKETQYF
TGTGCCAGCAGCTTGGGGCAGGGTGGGGGCAAAGAGACCCAGTACTTC